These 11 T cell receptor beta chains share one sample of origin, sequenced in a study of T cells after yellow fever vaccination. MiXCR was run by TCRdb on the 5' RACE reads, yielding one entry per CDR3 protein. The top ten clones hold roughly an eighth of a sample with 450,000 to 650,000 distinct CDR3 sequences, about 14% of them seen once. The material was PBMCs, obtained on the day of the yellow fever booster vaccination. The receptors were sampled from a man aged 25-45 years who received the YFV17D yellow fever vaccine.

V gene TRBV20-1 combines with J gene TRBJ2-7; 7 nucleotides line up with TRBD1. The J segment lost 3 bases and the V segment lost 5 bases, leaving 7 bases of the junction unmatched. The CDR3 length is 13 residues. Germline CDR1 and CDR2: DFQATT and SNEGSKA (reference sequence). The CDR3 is CSAYRDRSYEQYF. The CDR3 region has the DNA TGCAGTGCTTACCGGGACAGAAGCTACGAGCAGTACTTC.

The CDR3 spells CASSLNLPKDTQYF. CDR3 coding DNA: TGTGCCAGCAGTCTAAACCTCCCCAAAGATACGCAGTATTTT. The V and J genes are TRBV12-3 or TRBV12-4 and TRBJ2-3; the D is unclear. V was cut by 5 bases and J by 5 bases, with 14 bases left in between. This CDR3 has 14 residues.

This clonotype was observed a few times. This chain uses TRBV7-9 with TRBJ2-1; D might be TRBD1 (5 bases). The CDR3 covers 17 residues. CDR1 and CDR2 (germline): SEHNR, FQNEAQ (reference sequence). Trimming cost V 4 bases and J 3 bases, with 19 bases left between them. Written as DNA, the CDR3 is TGTGCCAGCAGCTCGGCCTTAACAAGGGGCCACTACAATGAGCAGTTCTTC. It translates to CASSSALTRGHYNEQFF. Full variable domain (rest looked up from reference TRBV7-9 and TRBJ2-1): DTGVSQNPRHKITKRGQNVTFRCDPISEHNRLYWYRQTLGQGPEFLTYFQNEAQLEKSRLLSDRFSAERPKGSFSTLEIQRTEQGDSAMYLCASSSALTRGHYNEQFFGPGTRLTVL.

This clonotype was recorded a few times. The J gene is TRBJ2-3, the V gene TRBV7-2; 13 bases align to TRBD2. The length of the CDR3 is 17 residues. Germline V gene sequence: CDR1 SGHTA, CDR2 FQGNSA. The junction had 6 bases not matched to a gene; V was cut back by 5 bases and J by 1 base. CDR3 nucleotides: TGTGCCAGCAGCCGTCGGACTAGCGGGAGTGGCACAGATACGCAGTATTTT. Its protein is CASSRRTSGSGTDTQYF.

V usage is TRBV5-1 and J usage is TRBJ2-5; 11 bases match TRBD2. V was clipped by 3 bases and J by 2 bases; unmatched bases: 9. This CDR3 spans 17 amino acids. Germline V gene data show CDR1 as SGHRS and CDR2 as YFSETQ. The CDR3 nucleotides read TGCGCCAGCAGCTGGGCACTAGCGGGAGTGCAGCAAGAGACCCAGTACTTC. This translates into CASSWALAGVQQETQYF.

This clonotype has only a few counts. CDR3 in DNA: TGTGCCAGCAGCTTAGTTGCCCTAGCGGGATCCTACAATGAGCAGTTCTTC. This translates into CASSLVALAGSYNEQFF. The chain joins TRBV7-2 to TRBJ2-1; 9 bases line up with TRBD2. The CDR3 consists of 17 residues. The trim removed 1 base at V and 1 base at J, leaving 5 bases unmatched. Germline CDR1 is SGHTA and CDR2 is FQGNSA. Combining the CDR3 with reference TRBV7-2 and TRBJ2-1 gives the whole variable domain GAGVSQSPSNKVTEKGKDVELRCDPISGHTALYWYRQSLGQGLEFLIYFQGNSAPDKSGLPSDRFSAERTGGSVSTLTIQRTQQEDSAVYLCASSLVALAGSYNEQFFGPGTRLTVL.

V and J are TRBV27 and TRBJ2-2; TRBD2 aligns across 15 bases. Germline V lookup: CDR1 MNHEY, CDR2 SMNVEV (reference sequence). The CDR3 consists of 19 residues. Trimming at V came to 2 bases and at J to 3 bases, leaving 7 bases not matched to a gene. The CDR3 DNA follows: TGTGCCAGCAGTTTACCCGGGACTAGCGGGAGGAAGGACACCGGGGAGCTGTTTTTT. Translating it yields CASSLPGTSGRKDTGELFF.

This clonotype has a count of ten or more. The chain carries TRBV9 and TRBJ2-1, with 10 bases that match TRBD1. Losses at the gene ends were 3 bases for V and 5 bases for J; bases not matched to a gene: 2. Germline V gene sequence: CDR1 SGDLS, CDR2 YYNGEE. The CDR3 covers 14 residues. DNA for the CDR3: TGTGCCAGCAGCGCGGGGACAGGGGACAATGAGCAGTTCTTC. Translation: CASSAGTGDNEQFF.

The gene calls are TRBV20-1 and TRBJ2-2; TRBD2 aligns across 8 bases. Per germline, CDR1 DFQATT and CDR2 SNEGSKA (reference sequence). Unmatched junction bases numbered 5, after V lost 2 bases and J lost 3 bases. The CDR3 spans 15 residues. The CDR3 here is CSARHGGVDTGELFF. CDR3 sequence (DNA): TGCAGTGCTAGACACGGGGGGGTCGACACCGGGGAGCTGTTTTTT.

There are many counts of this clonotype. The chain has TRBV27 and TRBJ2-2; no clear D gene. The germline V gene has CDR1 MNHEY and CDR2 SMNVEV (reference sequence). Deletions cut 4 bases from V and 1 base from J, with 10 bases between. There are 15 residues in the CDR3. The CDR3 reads CASSYMRGNTGELFF. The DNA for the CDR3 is TGTGCCAGCAGTTACATGAGAGGGAACACCGGGGAGCTGTTTTTT.

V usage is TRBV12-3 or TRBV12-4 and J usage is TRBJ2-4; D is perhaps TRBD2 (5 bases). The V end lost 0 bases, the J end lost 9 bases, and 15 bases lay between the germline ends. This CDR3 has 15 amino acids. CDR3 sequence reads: CASSLAEGPRAIQYF. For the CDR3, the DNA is TGTGCCAGCAGTTTAGCTGAGGGCCCCCGCGCCATTCAGTACTTC.